This T cell receptor (beta chain) was captured by sequencing in a study of T cells after yellow fever vaccination. Regarding the study as a whole: There was a possibility that FACS-sorted repertoires contained abundant clonotypes contaminating from the bulk population. Primary-vaccination clones mostly resurfaced post-booster (about 96% CD4, 85% to 90% CD8).

Template switching by 5'RACE produced TCR cDNA, adding a universal primer site and UMIs. Using its own MiXCR run on the 5' RACE reads, TCRdb lists one record per CDR3 protein. The sample has 250,000 to 400,000 distinct CDR3 sequences, over 4% seen once. Germline values: CDR1 SGHVS, CDR2 FNYEAQ. The CDR3 consists of 15 residues. Between the trimmed V and J ends, which lost 3 bases and 0 bases, there was a span of 6 bases. This clonotype was found a few times. Its cognate antigen is unknown. The gene calls are TRBV7-6 and TRBJ2-6; unclear D gene. The specimen comprised PBMCs, sampled 5 days after the yellow fever booster vaccination. This clonotype was sampled from a man between 18 and 35 years old who received the YFV17D yellow fever vaccine. CDR3 residues: CASSFVYSGANVLTF. In nucleotides, the CDR3 is TGTGCCAGCAGCTTCGTCTACTCTGGGGCCAACGTCCTGACTTTC. The entire variable domain, with the rest obtained from reference TRBV7-6 and TRBJ2-6, is as follows: GAGVSQSPRYKVTKRGQDVALRCDPISGHVSLYWYRQALGQGPEFLTYFNYEAQQDKSGLPNDRFSAERPEGSISTLTIQRTEQRDSAMYRCASSFVYSGANVLTFGAGSRLTVL.